The present T cell receptor beta chain was sequenced within a study of blood T cell repertoires in COVID-19. The overall study: COVID-19 samples collected from the United States, Italy and Spain covered acute and convalescent phases. Sources were T cells, B-cell-depleted T cells, or PBMCs; the material itself was cDNA or gDNA.

This table comes from immunoSEQ multiplex PCR, and its TCRdb copy is limited to in-frame clones, with some not included. The table has 650,000 to 800,000 clones, approximately 90% seen once. This CDR3 has 15 amino acids. V was pared by 8 bases and J by 1 base, with 17 bases between. Germline CDR1 is ENHRY and CDR2 is SYGVKD. The chain couples TRBV10-3 to TRBJ1-2; D is undetermined. Sequenced material: peripheral blood. The origin of this receptor is a woman in her late teens or twenties with acute or convalescent COVID-19. This CDR3 is CAISRGQDYNYGYTF. The CDR3 DNA follows: TGTGCCATCTCCCGAGGCCAGGACTATAACTATGGCTACACCTTC.